This T cell receptor (beta chain) was captured by sequencing in a study of cytomegalovirus exposure and HLA in healthy donors. The study's findings and limits: TCR beta V- and J-gene trimming was later associated with a missense DCLRE1C variant.

This CDR3 has 19 amino acids. J lost 0 bases, V lost 7 bases, and 15 bases had no gene match. Germline CDR1 reads MNHEY; CDR2 reads SMNVEV (reference sequence). The PCR was carried out with 60 Vbeta primers and 13 Jbeta primers. Sequenced by immunoSEQ multiplex PCR; TCRdb stores in-frame clones only, minus some. Among fewer than 200,000 clones listed, roughly 80% were seen once. A word on this clone: Its antigen is unidentified.

The sample taken for sequencing was PBMCs. This TCR came from a woman between 18 and 30 years old in good health and CMV-seronegative. The chain couples TRBV27 to TRBJ2-3, with 11 bases aligning to TRBD2. The CDR3 DNA reads as TGTGCCAGCACCTACAAACCGGGACTAGCGGACACTAGCACAGATACGCAGTATTTT. Translated, it gives CASTYKPGLADTSTDTQYF.